Presented here are 15 T cell receptor beta chains from one specimen sequenced in a study of blood T cell repertoires in COVID-19. Assay used: immunoSEQ multiplex PCR; TCRdb lists only in-frame clones, some missing. The sample shows around 100,000 clones, approximately 80% of them seen only once. Material for sequencing was peripheral blood. These receptors were obtained from a man aged 60-69 years with active or convalescent COVID-19.

V is TRBV10-3 and J is TRBJ1-3; 8 bases align to TRBD1. Per germline, CDR1 ENHRY and CDR2 SYGVKD. The V and J ends lost 10 bases and 1 base, in that order; junction bases with no gene match: 9. The CDR3 runs to 15 residues. CDR3 coding DNA: TGTGCCAGCGGGACAGGTTTTCTATCTGGAAACACCATATATTTT. Translated, it gives CASGTGFLSGNTIYF.

The V call is TRBV10-1, the J call TRBJ1-1, with a weak D call TRBD1 (5 bases). Germline CDR1 reads WNHNN; CDR2 reads SYGVQD (reference sequence). V lost 6 bases to trimming and J lost 0 bases, with 8 bases between them. This CDR3 spans 13 amino acids. Here the CDR3 reads CASRAGLNTEAFF. CDR3 nucleotide sequence: TGCGCCAGCAGGGCAGGGTTGAACACTGAAGCTTTCTTT.

The chain couples TRBV12-3 or TRBV12-4 to TRBJ2-5; 11 positions agree with TRBD2. Losses at the gene ends were 5 bases for V and 5 bases for J; bases not matched to a gene: 1. The CDR3 is made up of 13 amino acids. The CDR3 DNA follows: TGTGCCAGCAGTAGGACTAGCGGGGAGACCCAGTACTTC. Its translation is CASSRTSGETQYF.

The chain combines TRBV9 with TRBJ1-5; D gene unclear. Trimming shortened V by 0 bases and J by 4 bases, and 5 bases separated the two germline ends. This CDR3 region has 13 residues. Germline V gene data show CDR1 as SGDLS and CDR2 as YYNGEE. CDR3 bases: TGTGCCAGCAGCGTAGATATGAATCAGCCCCAGCATTTT. It yields the protein CASSVDMNQPQHF.

In its sample, this clone was seen once. This chain uses TRBV27 with TRBJ1-2; a weak D match, TRBD1 (5 bases). Germline V gives CDR1 MNHEY, CDR2 SMNVEV (reference sequence). The CDR3 has 13 amino acids. The germline V and J ends were trimmed by 4 bases and 4 bases, with 10 bases remaining between them. The CDR3 is CASSSRRGYGYTF. As DNA, the CDR3 is TGTGCCAGCAGTTCGAGAAGGGGCTATGGCTACACCTTC.

Only a few counts were recorded for this clone. This chain uses TRBV6-5 with TRBJ1-5, with a tentative D call TRBD1 (6 bases). Germline loops: CDR1 MNHEY, CDR2 SVGAGI. V was clipped by 6 bases and J by 3 bases, with 12 bases between them. The CDR3 is made up of 14 amino acids. CDR3 bases: TGTGCCAGCAGGAGCGGACAGTTCAATCAGCCCCAGCATTTT. Translation: CASRSGQFNQPQHF.

The gene calls are TRBV5-6 and TRBJ2-7; D not certain. Germline V gives CDR1 SGHDT, CDR2 YYEEEE. The CDR3 sequence is 13 residues long. Trimming stripped 1 base from V and 2 bases from J, with 7 bases between. This chain's CDR3 is CASSLNAAYEQYF. The CDR3 bases are TGTGCCAGCAGCTTGAACGCGGCCTACGAGCAGTACTTC.

The chain carries TRBV18 and TRBJ1-4; 7 positions agree with TRBD1. CDR1 and CDR2 from the germline V gene are KGHSH and LQKENI. The CDR3 is 13 amino acids. V lost 4 bases, J lost 7 bases, and 3 bases stayed unmatched. The CDR3 spells CASSRDSGEKLFF. The CDR3 region has the DNA TGTGCCAGCTCACGGGACAGCGGTGAAAAACTGTTTTTT.

V usage is TRBV5-1 and J usage is TRBJ2-1, with a possible D match to TRBD1 (6 bases). V was pared by 4 bases and J by 4 bases, with 18 bases between. Germline values: CDR1 SGHRS, CDR2 YFSETQ. The CDR3 is 16 residues long. CDR3 sequence reads: CASSPMGAALYNEQFF. CDR3 bases: TGCGCCAGCAGCCCCATGGGGGCGGCACTTTACAATGAGCAGTTCTTC.

V and J are TRBV20-1 and TRBJ2-2; 8 bases line up with TRBD2. Germline assignment: CDR1 DFQATT and CDR2 SNEGSKA (reference sequence). V dropped 6 bases and J dropped 7; count of bases not matched to a gene: 13. This CDR3 is 15 amino acids long. The CDR3 DNA reads TGCAGTGCCAGTCAGACTAGCGAGAGTAGCGGGGAGCTGTTTTTT. Translation: CSASQTSESSGELFF.

This clone was detected once. The CDR3 coding sequence is TGTGCCAGCCAGGACCCCGGGAGAAGCACAGATACGCAGTATTTT. Translation gives CASQDPGRSTDTQYF. The genes are TRBV28 and TRBJ2-3; perhaps TRBD2 as D (6 bases). V lost 8 bases to trimming and J lost 0 bases, with 15 bases between them. Germline V gene data show CDR1 as MDHEN and CDR2 as SYDVKM. This CDR3 has 15 amino acids.

The chain carries TRBV3-1 (or the pseudogene TRBV3-2) and TRBJ2-1; the match to TRBD2 covers 9 bases. This CDR3 has 18 residues. Germline CDR1 reads LGHDT; CDR2 reads YNNKEL (reference sequence). Losses at the gene ends were 0 bases for V and 5 bases for J; bases not matched to a gene: 11. For the CDR3, the DNA is TGTGCCAGCAGCCAAGATCGCAGCGGGAGGAATATGAACAATGAGCAGTTCTTC. It encodes CASSQDRSGRNMNNEQFF.

This chain joins TRBV27 and TRBJ2-7; 11 bases agree with TRBD1. CDR1 and CDR2 (germline): MNHEY, SMNVEV (reference sequence). V shed 8 bases and J 5 bases; nucleotides not matched to a gene: 5. The CDR3 length is 13 residues. CDR3 nucleotide sequence: TGTGCCAGCCGCCGGACAGGGGGCCACGAGCAGTACTTC. Amino acids: CASRRTGGHEQYF.

The J gene is TRBJ2-3, the V gene TRBV19; TRBD2 agrees at 11 bases. With V trimmed by 0 bases and J by 5 bases, 7 bases remained unmatched. The CDR3 runs 17 residues. Germline CDR1 and CDR2: LNHDA and SQIVND (reference sequence). The chain's CDR3 is CASSIDISGRAIDTQYF. In nucleotides, the CDR3 is TGTGCCAGTAGTATAGACATTAGCGGGAGGGCCATAGATACGCAGTATTTT.

This clone came up a few times. One end of the junction varies from germline; a read error may be responsible. This chain links TRBV28 with TRBJ2-7; 13 nucleotides line up with TRBD2. Germline V gene lookup returns CDR1 MDHEN and CDR2 SYDVKM. This CDR3 is built from 14 residues. Here the CDR3 reads CASKTRTSGSVWDF. CDR3 bases: TGTGCCAGCAAAACCCGGACTAGCGGGAGTGTTTGGGACTTC.